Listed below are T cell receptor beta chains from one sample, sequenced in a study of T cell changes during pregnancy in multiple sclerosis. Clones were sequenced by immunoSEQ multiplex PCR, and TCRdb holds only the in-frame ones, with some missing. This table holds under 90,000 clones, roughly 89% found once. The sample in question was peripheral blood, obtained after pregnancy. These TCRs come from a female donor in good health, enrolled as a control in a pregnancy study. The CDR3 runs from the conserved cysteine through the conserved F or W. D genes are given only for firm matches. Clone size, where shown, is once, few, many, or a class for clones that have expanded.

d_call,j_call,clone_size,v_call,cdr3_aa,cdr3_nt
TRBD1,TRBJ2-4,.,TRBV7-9,CASSLEGGGLNIQYF,TGTGCCAGCAGCTTAGAAGGGGGCGGACTAAACATTCAGTACTTC
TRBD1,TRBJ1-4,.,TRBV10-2,CASSRTGGADNEKLFF,TGCGCCAGCAGTCGGACAGGGGGCGCAGATAATGAAAAACTGTTTTTT
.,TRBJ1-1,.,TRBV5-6,CASTTAGGGNTEAFF,TGTGCCAGCACCACCGCAGGAGGAGGGAACACTGAAGCTTTCTTT
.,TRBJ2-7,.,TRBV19,CASSRSRVTYEQYF,TGTGCCAGTAGTCGATCTAGAGTAACCTACGAGCAGTACTTC
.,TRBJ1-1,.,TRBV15,CATSRAKGDTEAFF,TGTGCCACCAGCAGAGCGAAGGGAGACACTGAAGCTTTCTTT
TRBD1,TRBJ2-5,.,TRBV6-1,CASSETGGLGGETQYF,TGTGCCAGCAGTGAAACAGGGGGGCTCGGTGGAGAGACCCAGTACTTC
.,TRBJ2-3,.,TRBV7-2,CASSLAPSGTDTQYF,TGTGCCAGCAGCTTAGCCCCTAGCGGCACAGATACGCAGTATTTT
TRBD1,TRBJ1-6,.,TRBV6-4,CASSDSTGGNSPLHF,TGTGCCAGCAGTGACTCGACAGGGGGTAATTCACCCCTCCACTTT
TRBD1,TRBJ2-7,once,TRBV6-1,CASTARTGGFGEQYF,TGTGCCAGCACCGCGAGGACAGGGGGCTTCGGCGAGCAGTACTTC
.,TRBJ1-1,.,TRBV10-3,CAISGETVNTEAFF,TGTGCCATCAGCGGAGAGACAGTGAACACTGAAGCTTTCTTT
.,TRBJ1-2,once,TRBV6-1,CASSTNNRVFYGYTF,TGTGCCAGCAGTACTAATAACAGGGTTTTCTATGGCTACACCTTC
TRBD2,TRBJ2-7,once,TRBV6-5,CASSPGLAGRGEQYF,TGTGCCAGCAGTCCGGGACTAGCCGGGAGAGGCGAGCAGTACTTC
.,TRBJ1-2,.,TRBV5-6,CASSFPGVTYGYTF,TGTGCCAGCAGCTTTCCAGGGGTGACCTATGGCTACACCTTC
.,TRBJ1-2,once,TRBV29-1,CSVPPGEGYTF,TGCAGCGTCCCACCGGGGGAAGGCTACACCTTC
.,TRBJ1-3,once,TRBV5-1,CASSLWGDSGNTIYF,TGCGCCAGCAGCTTGTGGGGGGACTCTGGAAACACCATATATTTT
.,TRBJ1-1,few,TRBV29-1,CSVEVTGGAESEAFF,TGCAGCGTTGAGGTTACGGGGGGGGCGGAATCTGAAGCTTTCTTT
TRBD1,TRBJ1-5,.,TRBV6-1,CASSGGTGGGYQPQHF,TGTGCCAGCAGTGGGGGGACAGGGGGCGGTTATCAGCCCCAGCATTTT
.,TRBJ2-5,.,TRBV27,CASGARETQYF,TGTGCCAGCGGGGCTAGGGAGACCCAGTACTTC
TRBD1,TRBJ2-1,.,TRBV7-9,CASSFSKKAGGSYNEQFF,TGTGCCAGCAGCTTTTCCAAAAAAGCAGGGGGCTCCTACAATGAGCAGTTCTTC
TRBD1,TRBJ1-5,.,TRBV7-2,CASSPGTANQPQHF,TGTGCCAGCAGCCCCGGGACAGCTAATCAGCCCCAGCATTTT
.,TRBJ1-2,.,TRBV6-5,CASRQMSGSDGYTF,TGTGCCAGCAGACAAATGTCAGGGTCAGATGGCTACACCTTC
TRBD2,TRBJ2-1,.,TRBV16,CASSQSGLAGPYNEQFF,TGTGCCAGCAGCCAATCCGGACTAGCGGGCCCCTACAATGAGCAGTTCTTC
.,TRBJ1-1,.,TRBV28,CASSLAGSGKMNTEAFF,TGTGCCAGCAGTTTAGCGGGGTCAGGGAAAATGAACACTGAAGCTTTCTTT
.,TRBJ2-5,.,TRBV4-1,CASSRAEGETQYF,TGCGCCAGCAGCCGGGCTGAAGGAGAGACCCAGTACTTC
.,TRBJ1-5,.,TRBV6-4,CASSDSYSNQPQHF,TGTGCCAGCAGTGACTCATATAGCAATCAGCCCCAGCATTTT
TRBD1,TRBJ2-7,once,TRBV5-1,CASRQGFFLPYEQYF,TGCGCCAGCAGACAGGGGTTCTTCCTCCCCTACGAGCAGTACTTC
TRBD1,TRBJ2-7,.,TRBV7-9,CASSLLQGDYEQYF,TGTGCCAGCAGCTTATTACAGGGGGACTACGAGCAGTACTTC
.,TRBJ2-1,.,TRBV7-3,CASSLNRNPNEQFF,TGTGCCAGCAGCCTCAACAGAAACCCCAATGAGCAGTTCTTC
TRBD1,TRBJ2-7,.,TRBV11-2,CASTEQGGAAGQYF,TGTGCCAGCACCGAACAGGGGGGAGCTGCGGGGCAGTACTTC
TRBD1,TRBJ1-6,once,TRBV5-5,CASSTRDRANSPLHF,TGTGCCAGCAGCACCAGGGACAGGGCGAATTCACCCCTCCACTTT
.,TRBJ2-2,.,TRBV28,CASSRGGNTGELFF,TGTGCCAGCAGTCGAGGGGGGAACACCGGGGAGCTGTTTTTT
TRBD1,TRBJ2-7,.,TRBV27,CASSFTGTGIYEQYF,TGTGCCAGCAGCTTTACGGGGACAGGAATCTACGAGCAGTACTTC
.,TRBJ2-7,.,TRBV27,CASRSRDGGDYEQYF,TGTGCCAGCAGGAGCCGGGACGGAGGGGACTACGAGCAGTACTTC
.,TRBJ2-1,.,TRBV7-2,CASSLVDGDHNEQFF,TGTGCCAGCAGCTTAGTTGACGGGGATCACAATGAGCAGTTCTTC
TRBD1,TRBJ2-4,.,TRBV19,CASSPTGTNIQYF,TGTGCCAGTAGCCCGACAGGGACGAACATTCAGTACTTC
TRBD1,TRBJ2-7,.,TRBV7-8,CASSLGGQGFFYEQYF,TGTGCCAGCAGCTTAGGCGGACAGGGATTCTTCTACGAGCAGTACTTC
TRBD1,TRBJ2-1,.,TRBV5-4,CASTSPDRGNEQFF,TGTGCCAGCACGAGCCCCGACAGGGGAAATGAGCAGTTCTTC
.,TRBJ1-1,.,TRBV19,CASNGGGNTEAFF,TGTGCCAGTAATGGTGGGGGGAATACTGAAGCTTTCTTT
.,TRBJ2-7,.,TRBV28,CASSFASYEQYF,TGTGCCAGCAGTTTTGCCAGCTACGAGCAGTACTTC
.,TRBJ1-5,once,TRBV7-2,CASSTGPGGFQPQHF,TGTGCCAGCAGCACCGGTCCGGGGGGGTTTCAGCCCCAGCATTTT
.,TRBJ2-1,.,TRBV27,CASSRRDTAHNEQFF,TGTGCCAGCAGTCGCCGGGACACAGCCCACAATGAGCAGTTCTTC